This T cell receptor (beta chain) was retrieved from a study of T cells in Graves' hyperthyroidism and ophthalmopathy. Germline CDR1 and CDR2: DFQATT and SNEGSKA (reference sequence). V gave up 0 bases and J gave up 3 bases; unmatched junction bases: 16. There are 19 residues in the CDR3. Ten or more counts support this clonotype. Researchers amplified the TCR beta CDR3 regions from RNA transcripts. TCR CDR3 underwent first-round RT-PCR with the HTBI primer set. TCRdb processed the multiplex PCR reads anew with MiXCR; each CDR3 protein has one entry. Here the sample spans around 350,000 distinct CDR3 sequences, 13% to 15% being singletons.

The chain uses TRBV20-1 and TRBJ2-7, with TRBD2 identical over 11 bases. The sequenced material came from blood. This clonotype originated in a woman between 55 and 75 years old with Graves' ophthalmopathy. CDR3 nucleotide sequence: TGCAGTGCTAGAGATCCGGGACAGCCACTAGCGGGAGCCCTCTACGAGCAGTACTTC. Its protein is CSARDPGQPLAGALYEQYF.